Below, one T cell receptor (beta chain) is given with its context. This record belongs to a study of T cells expressing NK-cell markers. The length of the CDR3 is 14 residues. CDR1 is KGHDR, CDR2 SFDVKD, per germline. TCRdb re-called the 5' RACE reads; every CDR3 protein appears as one record, without DNA. This specimen shows 550,000 or so distinct CDR3 sequences; the ten leading clones hold about 3.6%. Sequencing was carried out using blood T cells: a sorted CD56 or NKG2C T cell subset, CD4+ or CD8+ T cells, or bulk PBMC T cells (not recorded which). This clonotype was obtained from a man between 18 and 29 years old in good health. J is TRBJ2-1 and V is TRBV24-1; TCRdb lists TRBD2, though no DNA is available to test this call. CDR3 in amino acids: CATSDQTSLIEQFF.